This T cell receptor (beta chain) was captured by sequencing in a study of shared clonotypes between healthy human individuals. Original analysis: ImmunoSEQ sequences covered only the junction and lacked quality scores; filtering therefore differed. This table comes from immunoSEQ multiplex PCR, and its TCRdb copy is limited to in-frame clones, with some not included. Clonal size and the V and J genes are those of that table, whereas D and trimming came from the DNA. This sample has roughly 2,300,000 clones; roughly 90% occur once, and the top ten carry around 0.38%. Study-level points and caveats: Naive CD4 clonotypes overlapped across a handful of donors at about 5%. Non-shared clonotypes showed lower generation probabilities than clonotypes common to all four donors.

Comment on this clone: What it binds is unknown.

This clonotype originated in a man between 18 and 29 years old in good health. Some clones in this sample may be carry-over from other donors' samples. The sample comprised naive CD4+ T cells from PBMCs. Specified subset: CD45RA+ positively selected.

The CDR3 loop reads CASSQGRSSGSTDTQYF. DNA for the CDR3: TGCGCCAGCAGCCAAGGAAGGTCTAGCGGGAGCACAGATACGCAGTATTTT. The rearrangement joins TRBV4-1 to TRBJ2-3; 8 nucleotides line up with TRBD2. The CDR3 totals 17 residues. J gave up 0 bases and V 1 base, and 6 bases lay outside the gene matches. CDR1 is MGHRA and CDR2 is YSYEKL in the germline V gene.